This T cell receptor (beta chain) was obtained from a study of PD-1 blockade in classical Hodgkin lymphoma. Study results and limitations: Only CD4+ TCR diversity, not CD8+, had risen significantly by C4D1.

The time point is: cycle 4 day 1 (C4D1), after less than 7 weeks of nivolumab. Each patient relapsed following autologous stem cell transplantation, and prior brentuximab vedotin exposure differed. Negative selection with magnetic separation was used to purify CD4+ T cells from thawed PBMCs. Best responses were complete response, partial response or progressive disease. For this clone: The antigen remains unidentified.

Germline-derived CDR1 and CDR2 are MNHNY and SVGAGI (reference sequence). Losses at the gene ends were 11 bases for V and 5 bases for J; bases not matched to a gene: 3. This CDR3 is 12 amino acids long. The table came from immunoSEQ multiplex PCR; TCRdb's copy has only in-frame clones and leaves some out. The sample has tens of thousands of clones; approximately 79% are singletons. The input for sequencing was CD4+ T cells from blood, taken before the fourth cycle of nivolumab. The source is a human donor with classical Hodgkin lymphoma. The chain has TRBV6-6 and TRBJ1-5, with 10 nucleotides matching TRBD1. The CDR3 protein is CAGGTGDQPQHF. CDR3 coding DNA: TGTGCCGGCGGGACAGGGGATCAGCCCCAGCATTTT.